Following are 32 T cell receptor beta chains from one sample sequenced in a study of response to subunit inactivated influenza vaccine. TCRdb analysed the RT-PCR reads with MiXCR anew, one entry per CDR3 protein. The profile shows about 530,000 distinct CDR3 sequences, about 11% of them singletons. Sequencing used PBMCs from blood, obtained on the day of vaccination. All receptors derive from a man aged 50-59 years who received an inactivated influenza vaccine.

Many counts were recorded for this clonotype. The chain joins TRBV6-2 or TRBV6-3 to TRBJ2-7; TRBD1 aligns across 10 bases. Germline CDR1 reads MNHEY; CDR2 reads SVGEGT. The CDR3 spans 13 residues. With 4 bases clipped from V and 3 bases from J, the junction kept 0 bases outside the gene matches. The CDR3 spells CASSWTGGYEQYF. DNA of the CDR3: TGTGCCAGCAGTTGGACAGGGGGCTACGAGCAGTACTTC.

In this sample, this clonotype turned up a few times. The V and J genes are TRBV12-3 or TRBV12-4 and TRBJ2-7; 7 bases align to TRBD1. J gave up 7 bases and V 2 bases, and 11 bases lay outside the gene matches. CDR3 length: 15 amino acids. The CDR3 sequence is CASSLPWTGTGEQYF. The CDR3 DNA sequence: TGTGCCAGCAGTTTACCCTGGACAGGCACCGGGGAGCAGTACTTC.

At least ten counts were recorded for this clonotype. The chain is built from TRBV4-3 and TRBJ1-2; no definite D call. The germline CDR1 and CDR2 sequences are LGHNA and YSLEER. V lost 1 base, J lost 9 bases, and 9 bases lay in between. This CDR3 comprises 12 residues. CDR3 DNA: TGCGCCAGCAGCCAAGCGGGATTCCGCTACACCTTC. Its translation is CASSQAGFRYTF.

The J gene is TRBJ2-7, the V gene TRBV7-8; 9 bases are a match to TRBD1. Unmatched junction bases numbered 8, after V lost 4 bases and J lost 4 bases. Germline lookup yields CDR1 SGHVS and CDR2 FQNEAQ. This CDR3 has 15 residues. The CDR3 DNA is TGTGCCAGCAGCTCCCGACCCGGGACAGGGTACGAGCAGTACTTC. It codes for CASSSRPGTGYEQYF.

This clonotype was detected only a few times. This chain links TRBV28 with TRBJ2-3; 10 bases agree with TRBD2. Germline CDR1 MDHEN, CDR2 SYDVKM. The CDR3 consists of 13 residues. CDR3 DNA sequence: TGTGCAGCGGGGGGGCCTAGCACAGATACGCAGTATTTT. Translation gives CAAGGPSTDTQYF.

This clonotype has ten or more counts. The chain joins TRBV7-9 to TRBJ2-1, with TRBD1 identical over 7 bases. The germline V gene encodes CDR1 SEHNR and CDR2 FQNEAQ (reference sequence). V lost 2 bases and J lost 0; bases outside the gene matches: 7. The CDR3 length is 17 residues. CDR3 residues: CASSLRWGQSSYNEQFF. CDR3 coding DNA: TGTGCCAGCAGCTTAAGGTGGGGACAGAGCTCCTACAATGAGCAGTTCTTC.

This sequence joins TRBV20-1 and TRBJ1-1; no definite D call. This CDR3 has 14 amino acids. Trimming removed 6 bases from V and 1 base from J, with 15 bases in between. CDR1 and CDR2 (germline): DFQATT, SNEGSKA (reference sequence). CDR3 in amino acids: CSALLGRTNTEAFF. CDR3 in DNA: TGCAGTGCCCTCCTTGGCAGGACGAACACTGAAGCTTTCTTT.

This clonotype was detected a few times. This chain connects TRBV19 to TRBJ2-1, with a weak D call TRBD2 (5 bases). The germline V gene has CDR1 LNHDA and CDR2 SQIVND (reference sequence). This CDR3 contains 15 residues. V lost 1 base to trimming and J lost 2 bases, with 9 bases between them. The DNA of the CDR3 is TGTGCCAGTAGTATAGGTAGCGAACCCTACAATGAGCAGTTCTTC. Its protein is CASSIGSEPYNEQFF.

The chain carries TRBV30 and TRBJ2-3; D uncertain. Germline V gives CDR1 GTSNPN, CDR2 SVGIG (reference sequence). CDR3 length: 14 residues. Trimming stripped 2 bases from V and 2 bases from J, with 11 bases between. CDR3 region: CAWSTNMFTDTQYF. DNA of the CDR3: TGTGCCTGGAGTACTAATATGTTCACAGATACGCAGTATTTT.

The V call is TRBV5-1, the J call TRBJ2-1; 9 nucleotides align to TRBD1. The germline gives CDR1 SGHRS, CDR2 YFSETQ. The junction had 11 bases not matched to a gene; V was cut back by 4 bases and J by 3 bases. There are 17 residues in the CDR3. CDR3 nucleotide sequence: TGCGCCAGCAGCCTTACCTACCGGGACAGGGTCTACAATGAGCAGTTCTTC. This translates into CASSLTYRDRVYNEQFF.

The V call is TRBV12-3 or TRBV12-4, the J call TRBJ2-1; 10 bases fit TRBD1. This CDR3 region has 16 residues. After removal of 9 bases from V and 8 bases from J, the junction contained 16 bases not matched to a gene. CDR3 nucleotide sequence: TGTGCCAGGAGTAAGGACAGGGGGATGGATATCCATGAGCAGTTCTTC. Protein sequence: CARSKDRGMDIHEQFF.

To note about this clonotype: Being one base from a much bigger clone, this may be a read error. This chain uses TRBV25-1 with TRBJ2-5; D ambiguous. Looked up from germline, CDR1 is MGHDK and CDR2 is SYGVNS. Trimming removed 3 bases from V and 0 bases from J, with 8 bases in between. CDR3 length: 14 amino acids. CDR3 loop: CASSDVEYQETQYF. Here the CDR3 DNA reads TGTGCCAGCAGTGATGTCGAGTACCAAGAGACCCAGTACTTC.

This clonotype was found many times. The chain links TRBV20-1 to TRBJ2-7; TRBD2 matches 8 bases. J gave up 6 bases and V 3 bases, and 10 bases lay outside the gene matches. The CDR3 loop spans 14 amino acids. Germline values: CDR1 DFQATT, CDR2 SNEGSKA (reference sequence). CDR3: CSASPQRGPLEQYF. The CDR3 nucleotides read TGCAGTGCTAGCCCCCAGCGGGGGCCTCTCGAGCAGTACTTC.

The V call is TRBV16, the J call TRBJ2-5; 9 bases fit TRBD1. CDR3 length: 15 amino acids. The V gene's germline CDR1 is KGHSY and CDR2 FQNENV. The junction had 6 bases not matched to a gene; V was cut back by 4 bases and J by 3 bases. In DNA, the CDR3 is TGTGCCAGCAGCCTCAGAGGACAGGGGAAAGAGACCCAGTACTTC. Translation: CASSLRGQGKETQYF.

The chain has TRBV10-3 and TRBJ2-5; D possibly corresponds to TRBD2 (6 bases). The germline CDR1 and CDR2 sequences are ENHRY and SYGVKD. The V and J ends lost 0 bases and 2 bases respectively, with 16 bases between them. This CDR3 comprises 17 residues. The CDR3 protein is CAISESEGFGGQETQYF. In DNA form, the CDR3 reads TGTGCCATCAGTGAGTCGGAGGGGTTCGGTGGGCAAGAGACCCAGTACTTC.

The chain recombines TRBV6-5 with TRBJ1-4; perhaps TRBD1 as D (5 bases). The CDR3 totals 15 residues. The germline gives CDR1 MNHEY, CDR2 SVGAGI. With 2 bases removed from V and 1 base from J, the gap between germline ends came to 8 bases. The CDR3 bases are TGTGCCAGCAGTTACACGGGGGGAACTAATGAAAAACTGTTTTTT. It codes for CASSYTGGTNEKLFF.

The chain carries TRBV4-3 and TRBJ1-1; a weak D match, TRBD1 (6 bases). The CDR3 contains 12 residues. V shed 3 bases and J shed 11 bases, with 13 bases lying between them. CDR1 and CDR2 from the germline V gene are LGHNA and YSLEER. CDR3: CASSQEKGVAFF. The DNA of the CDR3 is TGCGCCAGCAGCCAGGAGAAGGGGGTGGCTTTCTTT.

V and J are TRBV4-2 and TRBJ2-7; TRBD1 aligns across 7 bases. The germline CDR1 and CDR2 sequences are LGHNA and YNFKEQ. The CDR3 totals 14 residues. Trimming took 2 bases from V and 0 from J; bases not matched to a gene: 1. CDR3 sequence: CASSQKGASYEQYF. CDR3 in DNA: TGTGCCAGCAGCCAAAAGGGGGCCTCCTACGAGCAGTACTTC.

Only a few counts were recorded for this clonotype. The CDR3 coding sequence is TGTGCCAGCAGCCCAAGCGGCGGCCATATCTACGAGCAGTACTTC. As protein: CASSPSGGHIYEQYF. The chain couples TRBV11-2 to TRBJ2-7; D possibly corresponds to TRBD2 (5 bases). Germline loops: CDR1 SGHAT, CDR2 FQNNGV. This CDR3 has 15 amino acids. V shed 5 bases and J shed 3 bases, with 17 bases lying between them.

V is TRBV6-5 and J is TRBJ2-1, with 8 nucleotides matching TRBD2. This CDR3 is 17 amino acids long. J was trimmed by 6 bases and V by 0 bases; bases with no gene match: 10. Per germline, CDR1 MNHEY and CDR2 SVGAGI. CDR3 loop: CASSYSEVGRASNEQFF. DNA for the CDR3: TGTGCCAGCAGTTACTCGGAGGTCGGGAGGGCCTCCAATGAGCAGTTCTTC.

This clonotype was seen many times. This chain joins TRBV27 and TRBJ2-7, with D maybe TRBD1 (6 bases). V lost 4 bases and J lost 2, with 12 bases in between. The CDR3 loop spans 14 amino acids. The V gene's germline CDR1 is MNHEY and CDR2 SMNVEV (reference sequence). CDR3 amino acids: CASSSGTQTYEQYF. DNA of the CDR3: TGTGCCAGCAGTTCCGGGACACAAACCTACGAGCAGTACTTC.

This clonotype was seen at least ten times. The chain links TRBV5-1 to TRBJ1-4; 9 bases match TRBD1. Germline values: CDR1 SGHRS, CDR2 YFSETQ. The CDR3 is 15 amino acids. V lost 4 bases and J lost 1; bases outside the gene matches: 2. The CDR3 DNA sequence: TGCGCCAGCAGCGAGGACAGGGGAACTAATGAAAAACTGTTTTTT. Residues: CASSEDRGTNEKLFF.

This clonotype has a handful of counts. The chain couples TRBV27 to TRBJ2-7; 9 bases are shared with TRBD1. This CDR3 contains 14 residues. V trimming: 6 bases; J trimming: 1 base; junction bases outside the gene matches: 4. CDR1 MNHEY and CDR2 SMNVEV come from the germline V gene (reference sequence). Here the CDR3 DNA reads TGTGCCAGCAGAGAACAGGGGGCTTCCTACGAGCAGTACTTC. Translated: CASREQGASYEQYF.

This clonotype came up a few times. CDR3 in DNA: TGTGCCAGCAGCTTAGGACAGGGGATGAATTCACCCCTCCACTTT. Translating it yields CASSLGQGMNSPLHF. The V gene is TRBV7-2, the J gene TRBJ1-6; TRBD1 matches at 8 bases. The CDR3 consists of 15 residues. V was pared by 1 base and J by 7 bases, with 3 bases of the junction left unmatched. Germline V CDR1 and CDR2: SGHTA, FQGNSA.

The chain employs TRBV6-2 or TRBV6-3 and TRBJ1-1; D unresolved. This CDR3 has 15 residues. Deletions cut 2 bases from V and 2 bases from J, with 12 bases between. Germline CDR1 and CDR2: MNHEY and SVGEGT. As DNA, the CDR3 is TGTGCCAGCAGTTACGGTACGGGTCGTAACACTGAAGCTTTCTTT. Its protein is CASSYGTGRNTEAFF.

This clonotype was counted only a few times. The chain carries TRBV11-2 and TRBJ1-5; D unclear. This CDR3 is built from 13 residues. Germline CDR1 is SGHAT and CDR2 is FQNNGV. Trimming cost V 0 bases and J 5 bases, with 5 bases left between them. The DNA of the CDR3 is TGTGCCAGCAGCTTAGACAGAGATCAGCCCCAGCATTTT. Translating it yields CASSLDRDQPQHF.

This clonotype appeared a few times. The chain employs TRBV20-1 and TRBJ2-5, with TRBD2 matching over 7 bases. The J segment lost 5 bases and the V segment lost 0 bases, leaving 9 bases of the junction unmatched. The V gene's germline CDR1 is DFQATT and CDR2 SNEGSKA (reference sequence). This CDR3 is 15 amino acids long. The CDR3 loop is CSARDERRAGETQYF. In nucleotides, the CDR3 is TGCAGTGCTAGAGATGAACGGCGAGCGGGGGAGACCCAGTACTTC.

Regarding this clonotype: Given a much more abundant clone one base away, this may be a read error. This sequence joins TRBV12-3 or TRBV12-4 and TRBJ2-5; D is possibly TRBD2 (5 bases). The CDR3 consists of 13 residues. In DNA form, the CDR3 reads TGTGCCAGCAGTTTCGGGATCGGGGAGAACCAGTACTTC. It is translated as CASSFGIGENQYF.

This clonotype was found a few times. The chain combines TRBV3-1 with TRBJ2-3; 15 bases agree with TRBD2. Germline V gives CDR1 LGHDT, CDR2 YNNKEL (reference sequence). CDR3 size: 17 residues. V lost 4 bases and J lost 4; bases outside the gene matches: 6. In DNA, the CDR3 is TGTGCCAGCAGCCTATACGGGACTAGCGGGGGGCCAGATACGCAGTATTTT. This gives the protein CASSLYGTSGGPDTQYF.

For this clonotype: A much larger clone lies a single base off, so this may be a read error. The gene calls are TRBV20-1 and TRBJ2-2, with TRBD1 matching over 7 bases. Germline CDR1 is DFQATT and CDR2 is SNEGSKA (reference sequence). This CDR3 contains 16 residues. CDR3 sequence: CCARARRTGNTGELFF. The CDR3 DNA reads TGCTGTGCTAGAGCCCGAAGGACAGGAAACACCGGGGAGCTGTTTTTT.

The gene calls are TRBV24-1 and TRBJ2-3; either TRBD1 or TRBD2 may supply D (5 bases each). The CDR3 loop spans 13 amino acids. V was cut by 6 bases and J by 4 bases, with 10 bases left in between. Per the germline V gene, CDR1 is KGHDR and CDR2 is SFDVKD. The CDR3 coding sequence is TGTGCCACCAGTTCACAGGAGGCAGATACGCAGTATTTT. Protein sequence: CATSSQEADTQYF.

The chain links TRBV2 to TRBJ2-5; maybe TRBD2 (5 bases). V was trimmed by 0 bases and J by 7 bases, leaving 9 bases between them. There are 13 residues in the CDR3. CDR1 is SNHLY and CDR2 is FYNNEI in the germline V gene. The CDR3 reads CASSEAGRGTQYF. In DNA form, the CDR3 reads TGTGCCAGCAGTGAAGCGGGGAGAGGGACCCAGTACTTC.